This T cell receptor beta chain was observed in a study of human versus mouse CDR3 diversity and MHC coevolution. For the study at large: Samples had between roughly 5.5 x 10^6 and 1.6 x 10^7 valid reads. Study-level findings and limits: Among all groups, most of the three human donors showed least clonal inequality.

As to this clone: Its antigen remains unknown.

With 4 bases clipped from V and 3 bases from J, the junction kept 11 bases outside the gene matches. CDR3 length: 16 amino acids. Looked up from germline, CDR1 is SGHRS and CDR2 is YFSETQ. Here immunoSEQ multiplex PCR was the method, and the copy in TCRdb shows in-frame clones only, minus some. The sample contains about 83,000 clones, 85% to 95% of which appear only once. The sequence derives from a person aged 30-70 years in good health. The sequenced material came from naive CD4+ T cells from blood. Subset defined: CD45RO-negative CD62L-positive naive CD4 T cells. The chain recombines TRBV5-1 with TRBJ2-7, with 9 bases fitting TRBD2. The CDR3 bases are TGCGCCAGCAGCGGGGGGGTAGCGGGAGAATACTACGAGCAGTACTTC. This gives the protein CASSGGVAGEYYEQYF.